The rows below give T cell receptor beta chains drawn from one sample of a study of T cells in Graves' hyperthyroidism and ophthalmopathy. Using its own MiXCR run on the multiplex PCR reads, TCRdb lists one record per CDR3 protein. The repertoire holds hundreds of thousands of distinct CDR3 sequences, with roughly 24% as singletons. The sample taken for sequencing was blood. The source of these receptors is a woman in her 30s with Graves' ophthalmopathy. The CDR3 runs from the conserved cysteine through the conserved F or W. The D gene is left open where the match is weak. Clone size is stated in some rows and not others, as once, few, many or a class when expanded.

>many|TRBJ2-7|TRBD1|TRBV30
TGTGCCTGGAGTACAGGGACAGGGGTGGGCGAGCAGTACTTC
CAWSTGTGVGEQYF
>.|TRBJ1-2|.|TRBV7-2
TGTGCCAGCAGCCCGGAAGGGGTTACCCTTTATGGCTACACCTTC
CASSPEGVTLYGYTF
>.|TRBJ1-1|.|TRBV11-1
TGCGCCAGCAGCTTATATCCGGGGGAGACTGAAGCTTTCTTT
CASSLYPGETEAFF
>.|TRBJ2-7|.|TRBV15
TGTGCCACCAGCAGAGGCCTCTTGGGGGGCACGGGTTACGAGCAGTACTTC
CATSRGLLGGTGYEQYF
>many|TRBJ2-7|TRBD2|TRBV20-1
TGCAGCCTCCTCGGGGGGGGTTCCTACGAGCAGTACTTC
CSLLGGGSYEQYF
>.|TRBJ2-2|TRBD2|TRBV11-2
TGTGCCAGCAGTCGGGGGGAGAGCACCGGGGAGCTGTTTTTT
CASSRGESTGELFF
>few|TRBJ1-1|.|TRBV7-9
TGTGCCAGCAGCTCTACACGTATGAACACTGAAGCTTTCTTT
CASSSTRMNTEAFF
>many|TRBJ1-1|TRBD1|TRBV19
TGTGCCAGTAGCACAGGGGGCCAGAACACTGAAGCTTTCTTT
CASSTGGQNTEAFF
>many|TRBJ2-5|.|TRBV6-2/TRBV6-3
TGTGCCAGCAGTTACTCGACAGAGGCGGGGGCTACGTACCAAGAGACCCAGTACTTC
CASSYSTEAGATYQETQYF
>.|TRBJ2-7|.|TRBV2
TGTGCCAGCAGAATCCTCAACCCCACGATGCCCGAGCAGTACTTC
CASRILNPTMPEQYF
>many|TRBJ2-7|TRBD2|TRBV7-2
TGTGCCAGCAGACGCTCGAGCGGGGGGGACTACGAGCAGTACTTC
CASRRSSGGDYEQYF
>many|TRBJ2-7|.|TRBV19
TGTGCCACGGCTCCCCGCGACTCCTACGAGCAGTACTTC
CATAPRDSYEQYF
>many|TRBJ2-5|.|TRBV6-1
TGTGCCAGCATCGGGGGAGAGACCCAGTACTTC
CASIGGETQYF
>few|TRBJ2-2|.|TRBV12-3/TRBV12-4
TGTGCCAGCAGTTTAAAGCCGACCGGGGAGCTGTTTTTT
CASSLKPTGELFF
>many|TRBJ1-1|.|TRBV5-4
TGTGCCAGCAGCTTTGGGGAGGGAGACACTGAAGCTTTCTTT
CASSFGEGDTEAFF
>few|TRBJ2-4|TRBD2|TRBV5-6
TGTGCCAGCAGCGAGGGACTAGCCAAAAACATTAAGTACTTC
CASSEGLAKNIKYF
>many|TRBJ1-2|TRBD1|TRBV19
TGTGCCAGTACCCAACAGGGGATTTATGGCTACACCTTC
CASTQQGIYGYTF
>many|TRBJ2-2|.|TRBV10-3
TGTGCCATCAGTGAAGGAACCCCATGGGGCGGGGAGCTGTTTTTT
CAISEGTPWGGELFF
>many|TRBJ2-7|TRBD1|TRBV6-1
TGTGCCAGCAGAAACGAACCGGGACAGGGATTTGACGAGCAGTACTTC
CASRNEPGQGFDEQYF
>many|TRBJ2-6|TRBD1|TRBV10-3
TGTGCCATCGGATCCTGGACAGGCCAGATCTCTGGGGCCAACGTCCTGACTTTC
CAIGSWTGQISGANVLTF
>.|TRBJ2-7|.|TRBV2
TGTGCCAGCAGTTACCAGGACCCGTACGAGCAGTACTTC
CASSYQDPYEQYF
>many|TRBJ1-2|.|TRBV4-1
TGCGCCAGCAGCCAAGAGACACAGGAGCCCTATGGCTACACCTTC
CASSQETQEPYGYTF
>few|TRBJ1-1|.|TRBV12-3/TRBV12-4
TGTGCCAGCAGTCCTATTCAGGGGCTGAGAACTGAAGCTTTCTTT
CASSPIQGLRTEAFF
>many|TRBJ2-4|.|TRBV6-5
TGTGCCAGCAGTTACTCGGGGGGGGCCCAAAACATTCAGTACTTC
CASSYSGGAQNIQYF
>.|TRBJ2-7|.|TRBV15
TGTGCCACCAGCAGTACAGGGTTACAAGGGGAGCAGTACTTC
CATSSTGLQGEQYF
>many|TRBJ1-1|TRBD1|TRBV12-3/TRBV12-4
TGTGCCAGCAGTTGGAACAGGGGTGGCACTGAAGCTTTCTTT
CASSWNRGGTEAFF
>.|TRBJ1-6|.|TRBV9
TGTGCCAGCAGCGTGCTGGGGATAGACTCACCCCTCCACTTT
CASSVLGIDSPLHF
>.|TRBJ1-3|.|TRBV9
TGTGCCAGCAGCGTAGTCCAGGGTCCGTCGGCCATATATTTT
CASSVVQGPSAIYF
>many|TRBJ2-7|.|TRBV7-6
TGTGCCAGCAGCTTATACGAAGGTACCGAGCAGTACTTC
CASSLYEGTEQYF
>many|TRBJ2-7|.|TRBV7-3
TGTGCCAGCAGCTTAATTGGGGGGGCCCACGAGCAGTACTTC
CASSLIGGAHEQYF
>few|TRBJ2-6|.|TRBV6-2/TRBV6-3
TGTGCCAGCAGTTACCTGCAAGCTTCTTTCCACGGGGCCAACGTCCTGACTTTC
CASSYLQASFHGANVLTF
>many|TRBJ2-7|.|TRBV28
TGTGCCAGCAACCCGGTGCTCCCGGGGATGGACGAGCAGTACTTC
CASNPVLPGMDEQYF
>many|TRBJ1-5|.|TRBV28
TGTGCCAGCAGCAGTGCTGGGCCAGGCCAGCATTTT
CASSSAGPGQHF
>many|TRBJ2-7|TRBD2|TRBV2
TGTGCCAGCAGATTACCGGGACTAGGGATCTACGAGCAGTACTTC
CASRLPGLGIYEQYF
>.|TRBJ2-7|TRBD1|TRBV6-5
TGTGCCAGCAGACCCAGGACAGGAACTATATCCTACGAGCAGTACTTC
CASRPRTGTISYEQYF
>.|TRBJ1-3|.|TRBV6-1
TGTGCCAGCAGTATTGGGACCGCTGGAAACACCATATATTTT
CASSIGTAGNTIYF
>many|TRBJ2-5|TRBD2|TRBV6-5
TGTGCCAGCAGTTACTCGGCTAGCGGGGGACTACAAGAGACCCAGTACTTC
CASSYSASGGLQETQYF
>many|TRBJ2-7|TRBD2|TRBV27
TGTGCCAGCAGAGCGGGGTACGAGCAGTACTTC
CASRAGYEQYF